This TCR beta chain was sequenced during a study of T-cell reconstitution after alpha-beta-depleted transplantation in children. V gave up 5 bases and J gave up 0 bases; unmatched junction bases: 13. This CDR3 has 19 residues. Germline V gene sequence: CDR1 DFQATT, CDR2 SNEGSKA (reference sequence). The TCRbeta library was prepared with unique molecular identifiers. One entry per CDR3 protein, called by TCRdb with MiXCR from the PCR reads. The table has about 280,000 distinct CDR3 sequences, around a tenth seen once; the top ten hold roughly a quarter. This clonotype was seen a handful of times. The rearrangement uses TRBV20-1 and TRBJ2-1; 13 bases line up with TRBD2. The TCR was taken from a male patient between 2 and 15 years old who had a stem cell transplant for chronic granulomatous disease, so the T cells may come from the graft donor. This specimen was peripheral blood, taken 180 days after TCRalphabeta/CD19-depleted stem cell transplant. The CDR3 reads CSARAPGLAGPSSYNEQFF. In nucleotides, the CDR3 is TGCAGTGCTCGGGCTCCGGGACTAGCGGGGCCAAGCTCCTACAATGAGCAGTTCTTC.